The rows below give T cell receptor beta chains drawn from one sample of a study of T and B cells in COVID-19 patients. TCRdb ran MiXCR on the multiplex PCR reads and lists one entry per CDR3 protein. The table lists approximately 6,400 distinct CDR3 sequences, around 24% of them singletons. Sequenced sample: blood. The receptors were gathered from a human donor with active COVID-19. The CDR3 runs from the conserved cysteine through the conserved F or W. Fields, in order: clone size, J gene, D gene, V gene, CDR3 protein, CDR3 DNA. The D gene is left open where the match is weak. Rows may omit the clone size; those that give it use once, few, many or a size class.

medium-sized TRBJ1-3 NA TRBV19 CASRYNSGNTIYF TGTGCCAGTAGGTACAACTCTGGAAACACCATATATTTT
NA TRBJ1-5 NA TRBV12-3/TRBV12-4 CASSSTGSQPQHF TGTGCCAGCAGTTCCACAGGGAGTCAGCCCCAGCATTTT
NA TRBJ2-1 TRBD1 TRBV7-2 CASSLVSGTGFSEQFF TGTGCCAGCAGCTTAGTTTCCGGGACAGGGTTCTCCGAGCAGTTCTTC
few TRBJ2-1 TRBD1 TRBV6-2/TRBV6-3 CASSYLGQVYNEQFF TGTGCCAGCAGTTACTTGGGACAGGTGTACAATGAGCAGTTCTTC
NA TRBJ2-5 NA TRBV20-1 CSARDLGWGGAETQYF TGCAGTGCTAGAGACCTAGGCTGGGGCGGGGCCGAGACCCAGTACTTC
medium-sized TRBJ2-3 TRBD2 TRBV6-6 CASSYSASGGADTQYF TGTGCCAGCAGTTACTCGGCTAGCGGGGGGGCAGATACGCAGTATTTT
NA TRBJ1-1 TRBD1 TRBV6-5 CASSSQGATEAFF TGTGCCAGCAGTAGTCAGGGGGCGACTGAAGCTTTCTTT
medium-sized TRBJ2-5 NA TRBV19 CASSMGEETQYF TGTGCCAGTAGTATGGGTGAAGAGACCCAGTACTTC
NA TRBJ1-2 NA TRBV6-5 CASSHREVLNYGYTF TGTGCCAGCAGTCACAGGGAAGTACTGAACTATGGCTACACCTTC
NA TRBJ2-7 NA TRBV7-6 CASSLAEVLYF TGTGCCAGCAGCTTGGCCGAGGTGTTGTACTTC
NA TRBJ1-5 NA TRBV12-3/TRBV12-4 CASRFAPGLNQPQHF TGTGCCAGCAGATTCGCCCCAGGGTTGAATCAGCCCCAGCATTTT
few TRBJ1-5 NA TRBV7-9 CASSLGAGTTSNQPQHF TGTGCCAGCAGCTTAGGTGCCGGGACAACTAGCAATCAGCCCCAGCATTTT
medium-sized TRBJ2-2 NA TRBV6-6 CASGKGGASGELFF TGTGCCAGCGGGAAGGGGGGGGCGTCCGGGGAGCTGTTTTTT
medium-sized TRBJ2-5 NA TRBV30 CAWKETQYF TGTGCCTGGAAGGAGACCCAGTACTTC
medium-sized TRBJ2-5 NA TRBV19 CASSDRTQETQYF TGTGCCAGTAGTGACAGGACTCAAGAGACCCAGTACTTC
medium-sized TRBJ1-4 NA TRBV7-9 CASSGGGRANEKLFF TGTGCCAGCAGCGGTGGGGGCAGGGCGAACGAAAAACTGTTTTTT
medium-sized TRBJ2-3 TRBD2 TRBV15 CATSRMSLAGRATDTQYF TGTGCCACCAGCAGGATGAGTCTAGCGGGGCGGGCTACAGATACGCAGTATTTT
medium-sized TRBJ1-2 TRBD1 TRBV27 CASSPWDSGGYTF TGTGCCAGCAGTCCATGGGACAGCGGCGGCTACACCTTC
NA TRBJ1-1 TRBD1 TRBV6-4 CASSKETGRAEAFF TGTGCCAGCAGTAAGGAGACAGGGCGGGCTGAAGCTTTCTTT
medium-sized TRBJ2-1 NA TRBV6-2/TRBV6-3 CASRRLGNEQFF TGTGCCAGCAGGCGCCTAGGGAATGAGCAGTTCTTC
few TRBJ1-5 NA TRBV6-5 CASSQQGTYSNQPQHF TGTGCCAGCAGCCAACAGGGCACCTATAGCAATCAGCCCCAGCATTTT
medium-sized TRBJ1-2 TRBD1 TRBV6-5 CASSYTGQGAALGYTF TGTGCCAGCAGTTACACGGGACAGGGGGCCGCGTTGGGCTACACCTTC
medium-sized TRBJ2-1 NA TRBV6-5 CASRTVAVGSYNEQFF TGTGCCAGCAGAACCGTAGCGGTGGGTTCCTACAATGAGCAGTTCTTC
medium-sized TRBJ2-1 NA TRBV18 CASSPLEFQGRDEQFF TGTGCCAGCTCACCACTTGAGTTCCAGGGACGGGATGAGCAGTTCTTC
few TRBJ1-4 TRBD1 TRBV18 CASSPGTGSEKLFF TGTGCCAGCTCACCCGGGACAGGGAGTGAAAAACTGTTTTTT
NA TRBJ2-6 TRBD1 TRBV20-1 CSARQGTGANVLTF TGCAGTGCTCGACAGGGGACTGGGGCCAACGTCCTGACTTTC
few TRBJ1-3 NA TRBV19 CASSSITRSGNTIYF TGTGCCAGTAGTTCGATTACTCGATCTGGAAACACCATATATTTT
NA TRBJ1-2 NA TRBV20-1 CSAREQRRANYGYTF TGCAGTGCTAGAGAACAGAGGAGGGCTAACTATGGCTACACCTTC
medium-sized TRBJ2-1 NA TRBV19 CASSIQGNEQFF TGTGCCAGTAGTATACAAGGGAATGAGCAGTTCTTC
NA TRBJ2-5 TRBD1 TRBV20-1 CSARDRDRGTETQYF TGCAGTGCTAGAGATAGGGACAGGGGAACAGAGACCCAGTACTTC
large TRBJ2-3 NA TRBV19 CASSRTDTQYF TGTGCCAGTAGTCGGACAGATACGCAGTATTTT
medium-sized TRBJ1-3 NA TRBV29-1 CSGRRPSGNTIYF TGCAGCGGGCGACGGCCCTCAGGAAACACCATATATTTT
medium-sized TRBJ1-6 TRBD1 TRBV27 CASSRDRGSPLHF TGTGCCAGCAGCCGGGACAGGGGTTCACCCCTCCACTTT
medium-sized TRBJ2-1 TRBD1 TRBV18 CASSPGAGGNEQFF TGTGCCAGCTCCCCCGGGGCAGGGGGCAATGAGCAGTTCTTC
medium-sized TRBJ2-7 TRBD1 TRBV12-3/TRBV12-4 CASSLAGTGLSYEQYF TGTGCCAGCAGTTTGGCCGGGACAGGGCTTTCCTACGAGCAGTACTTC
NA TRBJ2-1 NA TRBV7-2 CASSRRKLSSYNEQFF TGTGCCAGCAGCCGACGAAAACTTAGCTCCTACAATGAGCAGTTCTTC
NA TRBJ2-1 TRBD2 TRBV12-3/TRBV12-4 CASSLERLAGGYEQFF TGTGCCAGCAGTTTAGAAAGACTAGCGGGGGGCTATGAGCAGTTCTTC
medium-sized TRBJ2-7 TRBD1 TRBV6-2/TRBV6-3 CASSSRGTGDYEQYF TGTGCCAGCTCCTCAAGGGGGACAGGGGATTACGAGCAGTACTTC
medium-sized TRBJ2-5 TRBD2 TRBV18 CASSPQGGPQETQYF TGTGCCAGCTCACCACAGGGAGGGCCGCAAGAGACCCAGTACTTC
NA TRBJ2-1 NA TRBV9 CASSVGPPDEQFF TGTGCCAGCAGCGTAGGCCCGCCCGATGAGCAGTTCTTC
medium-sized TRBJ2-1 NA TRBV24-1 CATSSAGRADNEQFF TGTGCCACCAGTTCCGCGGGCCGCGCGGACAATGAGCAGTTCTTC
medium-sized TRBJ2-7 TRBD2 TRBV19 CASSMGTSGATYEQYF TGTGCCAGTAGTATGGGGACTAGCGGGGCCACCTACGAGCAGTACTTC
medium-sized TRBJ1-4 NA TRBV7-6 CASSPTMIRGHEKLFF TGTGCCAGCAGCCCAACTATGATCCGAGGGCACGAAAAACTGTTTTTT
NA TRBJ1-3 NA TRBV7-2 CASSSEYSGNTIYF TGTGCCAGCAGCTCGGAGTACTCTGGAAACACCATATATTTT
medium-sized TRBJ1-3 TRBD1 TRBV30 CAWSRLRTGRDTIYF TGTGCCTGGAGTCGCCTCCGGACAGGGAGGGACACCATATATTTT
NA TRBJ1-4 NA TRBV6-5 CASSTVPNEKLFF TGTGCCAGCAGTACAGTACCCAATGAAAAACTGTTTTTT
once TRBJ1-1 NA TRBV6-5 CASSLPGRLPAFF TGTGCCAGCAGCTTGCCCGGTCGGCTACCAGCTTTCTTT
medium-sized TRBJ2-3 NA TRBV12-3/TRBV12-4 CASSRTWIATDTQYF TGTGCCAGCAGTCGTACCTGGATAGCGACAGATACGCAGTATTTT
few TRBJ1-4 TRBD1 TRBV7-2 CASSAQGAGEKLFF TGTGCCAGCAGCGCACAGGGGGCAGGCGAAAAACTGTTTTTT
few TRBJ1-5 NA TRBV7-2 CASSLGGPPRGNQPQHF TGTGCCAGCAGCTTAGGGGGGCCCCCCCGCGGCAATCAGCCCCAGCATTTT
NA TRBJ2-2 TRBD2 TRBV20-1 CSARPSGGGTGELFF TGCAGTGCTAGACCTAGCGGGGGTGGGACCGGGGAGCTGTTTTTT
NA TRBJ2-3 NA TRBV29-1 CSGGRTDTQYF TGCAGCGGGGGTCGCACAGATACGCAGTATTTT
few TRBJ2-2 TRBD1 TRBV7-9 CAPQRGQGVTGELFF TGTGCCCCCCAGAGGGGGCAGGGGGTCACCGGGGAGCTGTTTTTT
medium-sized TRBJ1-5 NA TRBV5-5 CASSLSEGQPQHF TGTGCCAGCAGCTTGTCGGAAGGTCAGCCCCAGCATTTT
NA TRBJ1-2 NA TRBV6-5 CASALRDGNYGYTF TGTGCCAGCGCACTCCGGGACGGCAACTATGGCTACACCTTC
medium-sized TRBJ2-3 TRBD2 TRBV19 CASSIQRGGTDTQYF TGTGCCAGTAGTATTCAGCGGGGGGGCACAGATACGCAGTATTTT
few TRBJ2-7 TRBD2 TRBV11-2 CASSPGLSLYEQYF TGTGCCAGCAGCCCGGGACTATCCCTCTACGAGCAGTACTTC
NA TRBJ1-1 TRBD1 TRBV20-1 CSAYNARQGSTEAFF TGCAGTGCTTATAACGCCCGACAGGGGTCAACTGAAGCTTTCTTT
medium-sized TRBJ2-5 NA TRBV19 CASSIDLGGSETQYF TGTGCCAGTAGTATAGATTTAGGAGGGAGCGAGACCCAGTACTTC